Shown below are 23 T cell receptor beta chains from a single sample sequenced in a study of cytomegalovirus exposure and HLA in healthy donors. PCR employed 60 Vbeta and 13 Jbeta primers. TCRdb's table, derived via immunoSEQ multiplex PCR, lists solely in-frame clones and lacks some. The sample consists of about 98,000 clones, roughly two thirds of them appearing once. The specimen sequenced was PBMCs. The receptors come from a female donor in good health and CMV-seronegative.

This sequence joins TRBV4-1 and TRBJ1-6; no definite D call. Trimming removed 0 bases at V and 0 bases at J, with 12 bases between. This CDR3 comprises 18 residues. The germline CDR1 and CDR2 sequences are MGHRA and YSYEKL. The DNA of the CDR3 is TGCGCCAGCAGCCAAGAAGAGGTGGTGAGCTCCTATAATTCACCCCTCCACTTT. As protein: CASSQEEVVSSYNSPLHF.

CDR3 bases: TGCGCCAGCAGCCCACTGAGAAGTGGCCAAGAGACCCAGTACTTC. Translated: CASSPLRSGQETQYF. The chain joins TRBV5-1 to TRBJ2-5; the D is unclear. The germline V and J ends were trimmed by 4 bases and 1 base, with 14 bases remaining between them. CDR1 and CDR2 from the germline V gene are SGHRS and YFSETQ. This CDR3 has 15 amino acids.

CDR3 coding DNA: TGTGCCAGCAGAGACTGGGGGGCTGGGGCCAACGTCCTGACTTTC. Translating gives CASRDWGAGANVLTF. This chain links TRBV25-1 with TRBJ2-6, with a possible D match to TRBD2 (6 bases). Trimming left V 6 bases short and J 2 bases short, with 11 bases between. Germline V gene lookup returns CDR1 MGHDK and CDR2 SYGVNS. The CDR3 is made up of 15 amino acids.

This rearrangement joins TRBV27 to TRBJ2-7, with TRBD1 as a possible D gene (6 bases). Trimming removed 6 bases from V and 3 bases from J, with 12 bases in between. CDR3 length equals 13 residues. From germline, CDR1 is MNHEY and CDR2 SMNVEV (reference sequence). The CDR3 is CASSTQGFYEQYF. In DNA, the CDR3 is TGTGCCAGCAGCACACAGGGCTTCTACGAGCAGTACTTC.

V is TRBV5-1 and J is TRBJ2-7; 7 positions agree with TRBD2. Germline-derived CDR1 and CDR2 are SGHRS and YFSETQ. The length of the CDR3 is 14 residues. The junction had 3 bases not matched to a gene; V was cut back by 3 bases and J by 0 bases. The CDR3 nucleotides read TGCGCCAGCAGCTATTCTAGCGGCTCCTACGAGCAGTACTTC. Its protein product is CASSYSSGSYEQYF.

The chain uses TRBV6-5 and TRBJ1-1; TRBD1 agrees at 10 bases. CDR3 length: 13 residues. Trimming at V came to 6 bases and at J to 6 bases, leaving 4 bases not matched to a gene. Per the germline V gene, CDR1 is MNHEY and CDR2 is SVGAGI. CDR3 bases: TGTGCCAGCAGCCGGGACAGGGGATCTGAAGCTTTCTTT. Its protein is CASSRDRGSEAFF.

This clone came up a few times. The chain links TRBV27 to TRBJ2-2; D not certain. Germline V lookup: CDR1 MNHEY, CDR2 SMNVEV (reference sequence). The germline V and J ends were trimmed by 3 bases and 3 bases, with 5 bases remaining between them. This CDR3 is 13 amino acids long. CDR3 nucleotides: TGTGCCAGCAGTTTGGAGTACACCGGGGAGCTGTTTTTT. Its translation: CASSLEYTGELFF.

The CDR3 reads CASSRAGLDEKLFF. The CDR3 DNA reads as TGTGCCAGCAGTAGGGCCGGACTAGATGAAAAACTGTTTTTT. The J gene is TRBJ1-4, the V gene TRBV27; D ambiguous. Trimming shortened V by 5 bases and J by 6 bases, and 13 bases separated the two germline ends. The CDR3 consists of 14 residues. CDR1 is MNHEY and CDR2 is SMNVEV in the germline V gene (reference sequence).

The V and J genes are TRBV7-9 and TRBJ2-5; 8 bases are shared with TRBD1. Losses at the gene ends were 4 bases for V and 1 base for J; bases not matched to a gene: 5. The CDR3 extends over 15 amino acids. Germline loops: CDR1 SEHNR, CDR2 FQNEAQ (reference sequence). The DNA for the CDR3 is TGTGCCAGCAGCTCCTCGGACAGGGCCCAAGAGACCCAGTACTTC. Its protein product is CASSSSDRAQETQYF.

This clone occurred once. The chain combines TRBV2 with TRBJ2-7; 11 nucleotides align to TRBD1. The germline V gene has CDR1 SNHLY and CDR2 FYNNEI. The CDR3 covers 14 residues. J gave up 4 bases and V 7 bases, and 6 bases lay outside the gene matches. In nucleotides, the CDR3 is TGTGCCAGCAAAGGGACAGGGGGTCAATACGAGCAGTACTTC. This codes for CASKGTGGQYEQYF.

In DNA, the CDR3 is TGTGCCAGTAGTATAGCGTACAGGGGGAACACTGAAGCTTTCTTT. This gives the protein CASSIAYRGNTEAFF. The rearrangement joins TRBV19 to TRBJ1-1; TRBD1 matches 7 bases. CDR1 is LNHDA and CDR2 is SQIVND in the germline V gene (reference sequence). The CDR3 runs 15 residues. V lost 1 base to trimming and J lost 1 base; unmatched junction nucleotides: 3.

This clone was seen only a few times. CDR3 DNA sequence: TGTGCCAGTCCTCCGCCGGGACAGAGCACAGATACGCAGTATTTT. This gives the protein CASPPPGQSTDTQYF. The chain uses TRBV21-1 and TRBJ2-3; the D segment call TRBD1 is taken from the table without a DNA check. TRBV21-1 is flagged as a pseudogene. The CDR3 sequence is 15 residues long.

This clone has only a few counts. The V gene is TRBV19, the J gene TRBJ1-6, with D tentatively TRBD1 (6 bases). Deletions cut 6 bases from V and 10 bases from J, with 13 bases between. From germline, CDR1 is LNHDA and CDR2 SQIVND (reference sequence). This CDR3 has 13 amino acids. The CDR3 here is CASSTGMVSPLHF. The CDR3 nucleotides read TGTGCCAGTAGCACAGGGATGGTATCACCCCTCCACTTT.

CDR3 nucleotide sequence: TGTGCCAGCAGTCCCGGGACAGGAGCGTATGGCTACACCTTC. It codes for CASSPGTGAYGYTF. The chain carries TRBV6-5 and TRBJ1-2; 8 bases fit TRBD1. Germline assignment: CDR1 MNHEY and CDR2 SVGAGI. Unmatched junction bases numbered 7, after V lost 5 bases and J lost 5 bases. The CDR3 runs to 14 residues.

Comment on this clone: Distinct nucleotide sequences in the sample also encode this CDR3. The chain recombines TRBV6-5 with TRBJ1-2; no clear D gene. Looked up from germline, CDR1 is MNHEY and CDR2 is SVGAGI. This CDR3 spans 13 amino acids. Trimming stripped 5 bases from V and 2 bases from J, with 9 bases between. This chain's CDR3 is CASSPRGNYGYTF. CDR3 sequence (DNA): TGTGCCAGCAGTCCGCGGGGAAACTATGGCTACACCTTC.

This clone was recorded once. V gene TRBV29-1 combines with J gene TRBJ2-7; 7 nucleotides line up with TRBD1. Germline-derived CDR1 and CDR2 are SQVTM and ANQGSEA. This CDR3 spans 14 amino acids. J gave up 0 bases and V 6 bases, and 8 bases lay outside the gene matches. CDR3: CSVSGQVGSYEQYF. Written as DNA, the CDR3 is TGCAGCGTCTCAGGACAGGTGGGCTCCTACGAGCAGTACTTC.

The chain joins TRBV7-2 to TRBJ1-1, with 8 bases lining up with TRBD1. J gave up 4 bases and V 0 bases, and 10 bases lay outside the gene matches. CDR3 size: 17 residues. CDR1 and CDR2 from the germline V gene are SGHTA and FQGNSA. CDR3 in amino acids: CASSLAVAGGQGTEAFF. DNA for the CDR3: TGTGCCAGCAGCTTAGCAGTTGCAGGGGGCCAGGGCACTGAAGCTTTCTTT.

This rearrangement joins TRBV6-5 to TRBJ1-1; D is ambiguous. The germline V gene has CDR1 MNHEY and CDR2 SVGAGI. V was cut by 2 bases and J by 5 bases, with 9 bases left in between. This CDR3 contains 13 residues. Here the CDR3 reads CASSYPRGTEAFF. The CDR3 DNA is TGTGCCAGCAGTTACCCCAGAGGGACTGAAGCTTTCTTT.

The chain carries TRBV7-2 and TRBJ2-3, with a weak D call TRBD1 (6 bases). This CDR3 comprises 15 residues. Trimming removed 7 bases from V and 5 bases from J, with 19 bases in between. Per germline, CDR1 SGHTA and CDR2 FQGNSA. CDR3 region: CASNRVSGGQDTQYF. CDR3 in DNA: TGTGCCAGCAACCGAGTCAGTGGGGGCCAAGATACGCAGTATTTT.

CDR3 in DNA: TGTGCCAGCAGCCTGGGGGGGGTCCCCTACGAGCAGTACTTC. Amino acids: CASSLGGVPYEQYF. The chain uses TRBV27 and TRBJ2-7; TRBD2 matches at 7 bases. The CDR3 has 14 residues. The germline V gene encodes CDR1 MNHEY and CDR2 SMNVEV (reference sequence). V lost 6 bases to trimming and J lost 2 bases; unmatched junction nucleotides: 7.

V usage is TRBV19 and J usage is TRBJ1-2; 9 positions match TRBD1. V dropped 6 bases and J dropped 2; count of bases not matched to a gene: 4. From germline, CDR1 is LNHDA and CDR2 SQIVND (reference sequence). This CDR3 is 14 amino acids long. The CDR3 DNA reads as TGTGCCAGTAGATCGGACAGGGGAAACTATGGCTACACCTTC. Translating it yields CASRSDRGNYGYTF.

The chain carries TRBV4-1 and TRBJ2-5; 11 bases are shared with TRBD2. CDR3 size: 15 residues. The trim removed 3 bases at V and 1 base at J, leaving 1 base unmatched. In germline, CDR1 is MGHRA, CDR2 YSYEKL. DNA for the CDR3: TGCGCCAGCAGCCAGCTAGCGGGGGGCCAAGAGACCCAGTACTTC. This codes for CASSQLAGGQETQYF.

The chain employs TRBV27 and TRBJ1-5; perhaps TRBD1 as D (5 bases). Germline V gene lookup returns CDR1 MNHEY and CDR2 SMNVEV (reference sequence). V shed 0 bases and J shed 6 bases, with 12 bases lying between them. CDR3 size: 15 residues. CDR3 sequence (DNA): TGTGCCAGCAGTTTATCGAGGGTCGGGGGTCAGCCCCAGCATTTT. This translates into CASSLSRVGGQPQHF.